This is a list of T cell receptor beta chains from one sample in a study of a mutant IDH1 vaccine in newly diagnosed glioma. Some clones are missing from TCRdb's copy, which holds only in-frame ones; the method was immunoSEQ multiplex PCR. There are some 30,000 clones in the sample; 90% occur only once, and roughly 20% lies in the top ten. Which antigens these TCRs recognize remains unknown. The specimen was PBMCs, collected from a glioma patient whose treatment included an IDH1 peptide vaccine. These receptors all stem from a man younger than 30 with glioma. CDR3s include the opening cysteine and the closing phenylalanine or tryptophan. D genes are given only for firm matches. Size is stated for part of the rows, as once, few or many counts, or as a class when the clone is expanded.

TRBJ2-2,TRBV5-4,.,.,CASSLTGNTGELFF,TGTGCCAGCAGCTTGACGGGAAACACCGGGGAGCTGTTTTTT
TRBJ1-1,TRBV6-5,.,.,CASSYRRNTEAFF,TGTGCCAGCAGTTACAGAAGGAACACTGAAGCTTTCTTT
TRBJ2-7,TRBV7-9,.,TRBD1,CASSSGTGSYEQYF,TGTGCCAGCAGCTCGGGGACAGGGTCCTACGAGCAGTACTTC
TRBJ2-6,TRBV6-1,.,.,CASSETAGANVLTF,TGTGCCAGCAGTGAGACTGCTGGGGCCAACGTCCTGACTTTC
TRBJ1-1,TRBV19,.,TRBD1,CASIRTGPNTEAFF,TGTGCCAGTATCCGGACAGGACCGAACACTGAAGCTTTCTTT
TRBJ2-2,TRBV28,.,.,CASRHRLQGIGELFF,TGTGCCAGCCGTCATAGATTACAGGGTATCGGGGAGCTGTTTTTT
TRBJ1-1,TRBV28,once,.,CASSGSGTANTEAFF,TGTGCCAGCAGTGGGTCCGGGACGGCGAACACTGAAGCTTTCTTT
TRBJ2-2,TRBV29-1,few,TRBD2,CSVARLADTGELFF,TGCAGCGTTGCGAGACTAGCGGACACCGGGGAGCTGTTTTTT
TRBJ1-1,TRBV7-9,once,TRBD1,CASSPETGGPLRVAFF,TGTGCCAGCAGCCCCGAGACAGGGGGCCCCCTGAGAGTGGCTTTCTTT
TRBJ1-2,TRBV4-2,.,.,CASSQDPGGYGYTF,TGTGCCAGCAGCCAAGATCCGGGGGGATATGGCTACACCTTC
TRBJ2-1,TRBV14,few,.,CASSQDWGEQFF,TGTGCCAGCAGCCAAGACTGGGGTGAGCAGTTCTTC
TRBJ2-5,TRBV4-2,.,.,CASSPAGGDQETQYF,TGTGCCAGCAGCCCCGCAGGCGGTGACCAAGAGACCCAGTACTTC
TRBJ2-7,TRBV28,once,TRBD1,CASSLQGQSVYEQYF,TGTGCCAGCAGTTTGCAGGGACAGTCGGTCTACGAGCAGTACTTC
TRBJ2-3,TRBV7-2,.,TRBD2,CASSLPGLAGGKGTQYF,TGTGCCAGCAGCTTACCCGGACTAGCGGGAGGGAAGGGTACGCAGTATTTT
TRBJ1-1,TRBV10-3,.,TRBD1,CAISGTGTGGMNTEAFF,TGTGCCATCAGTGGAACCGGGACAGGTGGCATGAACACTGAAGCTTTCTTT
TRBJ2-1,TRBV7-9,.,.,CASSLGGVFDEQFF,TGTGCCAGCAGCTTGGGCGGGGTGTTCGATGAGCAGTTCTTC
TRBJ1-1,TRBV19,.,.,CASTLGPELNTEAFF,TGTGCCAGTACCCTTGGGCCGGAACTGAACACTGAAGCTTTCTTT
TRBJ1-2,TRBV27,.,.,CASSPRTLSYGYTF,TGTGCCAGCAGTCCTAGGACACTCTCCTATGGCTACACCTTC
TRBJ1-2,TRBV7-6,.,.,CASSLGGAEGYTF,TGTGCCAGCAGCTTAGGGGGGGCGGAGGGCTACACCTTC
TRBJ1-1,TRBV6-5,.,.,CASRRGGGLNTEAFF,TGTGCCAGCAGGCGGGGGGGAGGGTTAAACACTGAAGCTTTCTTT
TRBJ2-5,TRBV7-7,.,.,CASGTRETQYF,TGTGCCAGCGGGACACGAGAGACCCAGTACTTC
TRBJ1-1,TRBV6-1,few,.,CASSEGPGWGVMGTEAFF,TGTGCCAGCAGTGAAGGCCCCGGCTGGGGGGTGATGGGGACTGAAGCTTTCTTT
TRBJ2-2,TRBV7-3,.,.,CASRMGGEGSGELFF,TGTGCCAGCAGAATGGGGGGAGAAGGGAGCGGGGAGCTGTTTTTT
TRBJ1-5,TRBV6-1,.,.,CASSEKRVGGQPQHF,TGTGCCAGCAGTGAAAAGCGGGTTGGGGGCCAGCCCCAGCATTTT
TRBJ2-5,TRBV29-1,.,.,CSVGGQGRRETQYF,TGCAGCGTTGGGGGGCAGGGTCGTCGAGAGACCCAGTACTTC
TRBJ2-7,TRBV7-9,.,.,CASREDRAYEQYF,TGTGCCAGCAGAGAGGACAGAGCCTACGAGCAGTACTTC
TRBJ1-1,TRBV6-5,once,.,CASINLGMNTEAFF,TGTGCCAGCATTAACCTTGGAATGAACACTGAAGCTTTCTTT
TRBJ1-1,TRBV6-1,few,.,CASSEALYGSAEAFF,TGTGCCAGCAGTGAAGCGCTTTACGGGTCCGCTGAAGCTTTCTTT
TRBJ2-7,TRBV11-2,.,TRBD2,CASSYETSGIVEQYF,TGTGCCAGCAGCTATGAGACTAGCGGGATTGTCGAGCAGTACTTC
TRBJ1-6,TRBV7-2,.,.,CASSLARVFGQGRFPLHF,TGTGCCAGCAGCTTAGCGCGGGTTTTTGGGCAGGGGCGGTTTCCCCTCCACTTT
TRBJ1-1,TRBV6-5,.,.,CASSRGGNTEAFF,TGTGCCAGCAGTAGGGGAGGGAACACTGAAGCTTTCTTT
TRBJ2-3,TRBV27,.,.,CASSFKRVSTDTQYF,TGTGCCAGCAGTTTCAAGCGGGTTAGCACAGATACGCAGTATTTT
TRBJ1-1,TRBV29-1,.,.,CSVLRGGATEAFF,TGCAGCGTCCTGAGGGGGGGGGCCACTGAAGCTTTCTTT
TRBJ2-1,TRBV6-5,.,TRBD2,CASSYRTSGAPGEQFF,TGTGCCAGCAGTTACCGGACTAGCGGGGCCCCCGGTGAGCAGTTCTTC
TRBJ2-7,TRBV21-1,.,.,CASSPPGPYEQYF,TGTGCCAGCAGCCCTCCGGGACCATACGAGCAGTACTTC
TRBJ1-2,TRBV29-1,.,.,CSVEAAAANYGYTF,TGCAGCGTTGAAGCCGCGGCGGCAAACTATGGCTACACCTTC
TRBJ2-1,TRBV4-2,.,TRBD2,CASSQGLAGGVEQFF,TGTGCCAGCAGCCAGGGACTAGCGGGAGGGGTTGAGCAGTTCTTC
TRBJ2-7,TRBV2,.,.,CASSELRRYEQYF,TGTGCCAGCAGTGAATTGAGGAGGTACGAGCAGTACTTC